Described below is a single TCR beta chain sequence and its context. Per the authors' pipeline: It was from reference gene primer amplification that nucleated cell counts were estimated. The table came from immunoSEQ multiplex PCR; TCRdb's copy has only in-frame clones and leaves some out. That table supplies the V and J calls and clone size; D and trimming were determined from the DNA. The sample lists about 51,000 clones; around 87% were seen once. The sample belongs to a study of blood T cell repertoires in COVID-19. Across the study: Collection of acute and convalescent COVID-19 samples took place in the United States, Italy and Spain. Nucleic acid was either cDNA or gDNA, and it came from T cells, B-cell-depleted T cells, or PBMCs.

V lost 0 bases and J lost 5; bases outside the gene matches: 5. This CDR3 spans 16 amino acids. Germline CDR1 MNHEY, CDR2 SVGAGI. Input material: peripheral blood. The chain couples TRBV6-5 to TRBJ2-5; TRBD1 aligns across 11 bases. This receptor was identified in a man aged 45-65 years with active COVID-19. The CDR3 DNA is TGTGCCAGCAGTTACTCCTCCGGGACAGGGGGGGAGACCCAGTACTTC. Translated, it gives CASSYSSGTGGETQYF.